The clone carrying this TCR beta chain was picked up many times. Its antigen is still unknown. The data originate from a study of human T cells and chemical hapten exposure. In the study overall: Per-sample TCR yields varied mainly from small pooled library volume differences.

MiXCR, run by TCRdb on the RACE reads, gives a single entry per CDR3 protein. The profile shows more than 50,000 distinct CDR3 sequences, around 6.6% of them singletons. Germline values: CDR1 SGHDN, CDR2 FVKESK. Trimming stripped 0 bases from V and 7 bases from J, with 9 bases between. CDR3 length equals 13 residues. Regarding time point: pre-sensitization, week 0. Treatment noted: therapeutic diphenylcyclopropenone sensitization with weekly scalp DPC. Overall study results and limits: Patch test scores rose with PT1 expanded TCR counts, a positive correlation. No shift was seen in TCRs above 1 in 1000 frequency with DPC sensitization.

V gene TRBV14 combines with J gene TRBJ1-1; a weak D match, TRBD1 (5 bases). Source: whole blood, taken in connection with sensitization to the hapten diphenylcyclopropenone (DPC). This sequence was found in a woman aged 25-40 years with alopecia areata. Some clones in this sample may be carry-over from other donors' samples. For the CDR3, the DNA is TGTGCCAGCAGCCAAGATCGTCAGGGTGAAGCTTTCTTT. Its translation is CASSQDRQGEAFF.